One T cell receptor (beta chain) is described in this entry. Its antigen is as yet unknown. Researchers ran the PCR with 60 Vbeta and 13 Jbeta primers. Sequencing was performed with immunoSEQ multiplex PCR; in TCRdb, only in-frame clones are kept and a portion is missing. Here the sample spans 150,000 to 200,000 clones, less than 90% being singletons. The data stem from a study of cytomegalovirus exposure and HLA in healthy donors. Points from the study as a whole: Roughly even sequencing depth across donors was the assumption behind the presence/absence analyses. In a later analysis, compared with equally common non-associated chains, HLA-associated beta chains were more expanded.

The V end was cut by 1 base, the J end by 11 bases, with 11 bases between. This CDR3 has 12 amino acids. CDR1 is SGHTA and CDR2 is FQGNSA in the germline V gene. Healthy people donating bone marrow made up the donors. The sequence was obtained from a girl under three years old in good health and CMV-seronegative. Material for sequencing was PBMCs. The rearrangement joins TRBV7-2 to TRBJ1-1, with unresolved D. The CDR3 coding sequence is TGTGCCAGCAGCTTAGGAGGGAGGGCGGCTTTCTTT. This encodes CASSLGGRAAFF.